This T cell receptor beta chain was observed in a study of OX40 agonist ivuxolimab in advanced cancers. Study-level background: Ivuxolimab, which patients received intravenously every 2 weeks, was dosed at 0.01 to 10 mg/kg. Eligibility rules accepted prior anti-PD-1, anti-PD-L1 or anti-CTLA-4 therapy, and around 40% had some.

TCRdb's copy holds only in-frame clones and misses some; the assay was immunoSEQ multiplex PCR. The sample has tens of thousands of clones, just over 90% seen once. Regarding this clone: The antigen remains undetermined.

Study findings and constraints: Antigen targets of the expanded peripheral T cells went undetermined.

The CDR3 runs 15 residues. The ends lost 7 bases at V and 4 bases at J; junction bases unmatched: 10. CDR1 and CDR2 (germline): MRHNA, SNTAGT. This clonotype was obtained from an adult with an advanced solid tumor such as melanoma, head and neck, liver or kidney cancer. V usage is TRBV6-4 and J usage is TRBJ2-3; 8 bases fit TRBD2. Source: CD4+ or CD8+ T cells sorted from blood, taken in a trial of the OX40 agonist ivuxolimab. Here the CDR3 DNA reads TGTGCCAGCAACAGCGGGAGATCCCCTCCAGATACGCAGTATTTT. It yields the protein CASNSGRSPPDTQYF.